Listed here are 10 T cell receptor beta chains from one sample, sequenced in a study of T cell responses to AZD1222 COVID-19 vaccine. Repertoires were generated with immunoSEQ multiplex PCR, while TCRdb's copy carries only in-frame clones and drops some. The sample consists of 90,000 to 150,000 clones, around nine tenths of them appearing once. The specimen comprised peripheral blood, sampled on day 0 of AZD1222 vaccination. These receptor sequences come from an adult in good health.

The V call is TRBV5-1, the J call TRBJ1-2; 8 nucleotides agree with TRBD1. The trim removed 0 bases at V and 2 bases at J, leaving 6 bases unmatched. The CDR3 consists of 16 residues. Germline V gene lookup returns CDR1 SGHRS and CDR2 YFSETQ. The CDR3, as DNA: TGCGCCAGCAGCTTGGGACTCGGACAGGGAAACTATGGCTACACCTTC. This sequence encodes CASSLGLGQGNYGYTF.

J is TRBJ1-1 and V is TRBV9; D is undetermined. With 1 base removed from V and 5 bases from J, the gap between germline ends came to 15 bases. Germline values: CDR1 SGDLS, CDR2 YYNGEE. The CDR3 is 15 residues long. CDR3 residues: CASSVPTPPGTEAFF. In DNA form, the CDR3 reads TGTGCCAGCAGCGTACCCACCCCCCCGGGGACTGAAGCTTTCTTT.

V and J are TRBV21-1 and TRBJ1-2; TRBD1 is the table's D call and was not checked against the DNA. TRBV21-1 is recorded as a pseudogene. The length of the CDR3 is 14 residues. CDR3 coding DNA: TGTGCCAGCAGCAAAGGGGACAGGAAGAATGGCTACACCTTC. It yields the protein CASSKGDRKNGYTF.

This clone has only one observation. CDR3 amino acids: CASSFEMRGLAVYEQYF. DNA of the CDR3: TGTGCCAGCAGCTTCGAAATGAGGGGACTAGCGGTCTACGAGCAGTACTTC. The chain combines TRBV7-9 with TRBJ2-7, with TRBD2 identical over 11 bases. Germline assignment: CDR1 SEHNR and CDR2 FQNEAQ (reference sequence). The ends lost 3 bases at V and 3 bases at J; junction bases unmatched: 10. The length of the CDR3 is 17 residues.

This clone was counted between two and nine times. The chain employs TRBV4-2 and TRBJ2-7; 10 positions match TRBD2. The CDR3 sequence is 15 residues long. Looked up from germline, CDR1 is LGHNA and CDR2 is YNFKEQ. Germline trimming cut 0 bases from V and 4 bases from J; bases unmatched to any gene: 3. CDR3 in amino acids: CASSQESGRAYEQYF. The DNA for the CDR3 is TGTGCCAGCAGCCAAGAGAGCGGGAGGGCTTACGAGCAGTACTTC.

The chain recombines TRBV14 with TRBJ2-7, with 12 nucleotides matching TRBD2. CDR3 length: 18 residues. Germline V gene sequence: CDR1 SGHDN, CDR2 FVKESK. V lost 0 bases and J lost 3; bases outside the gene matches: 9. DNA of the CDR3: TGTGCCAGCAGCCAAGATCCGAGGGGACTAGCGGGCGACTACGAGCAGTACTTC. Protein: CASSQDPRGLAGDYEQYF. The full variable domain, in which reference TRBV14 and TRBJ2-7 provide the parts outside the CDR3, is EAGVTQFPSHSVIEKGQTVTLRCDPISGHDNLYWYRRVMGKEIKFLLHFVKESKQDESGMPNNRFLAERTGGTYSTLKVQPAELEDSGVYFCASSQDPRGLAGDYEQYFGPGTRLTVT.

The chain has TRBV2 and TRBJ2-7, with D tentatively TRBD1 (5 bases). The CDR3 extends over 15 amino acids. Germline CDR1 is SNHLY and CDR2 is FYNNEI. The V gene lost 3 bases and the J gene lost 0 bases, with 12 bases spanning the gap. DNA for the CDR3: TGTGCCAGCAGTGATAGTGGGGCCCACTCCTACGAGCAGTACTTC. Its translation: CASSDSGAHSYEQYF.

V gene TRBV27 combines with J gene TRBJ1-2, with 9 positions matching TRBD1. This CDR3 has 16 amino acids. Trimming removed 4 bases from V and 5 bases from J; junction bases left unmatched: 11. Germline CDR1 and CDR2: MNHEY and SMNVEV (reference sequence). The CDR3: CASSSLGGDRGYGYTF. The CDR3 nucleotides read TGTGCCAGCAGTTCACTGGGGGGTGACAGGGGGTATGGCTACACCTTC.

A remark on this clone: Distinct nucleotide sequences in the sample also encode this CDR3. This sequence joins TRBV3-1 (or the pseudogene TRBV3-2) and TRBJ2-1; D gene unclear. The CDR3 is 14 amino acids. Trimming stripped 3 bases from V and 1 base from J, with 7 bases between. The germline V gene encodes CDR1 LGHDT and CDR2 YNNKEL (reference sequence). CDR3 in amino acids: CASSHRSSYNEQFF. The CDR3 bases are TGTGCCAGCAGCCACAGGTCGTCCTACAATGAGCAGTTCTTC.

Points on this clone: The junction shows a germline mismatch at one end, possibly a read error. V gene TRBV3-1 (or the pseudogene TRBV3-2) combines with J gene TRBJ1-5; perhaps TRBD1 as D (5 bases). Germline V CDR1 and CDR2: LGHDT, YNNKEL (reference sequence). The CDR3 covers 15 residues. The CDR3, as DNA: TGTGCCAGCAGTCAAGGGCGGGGGAGCAATCAGCCCCAGCATTTT. Translation: CASSQGRGSNQPQHF.